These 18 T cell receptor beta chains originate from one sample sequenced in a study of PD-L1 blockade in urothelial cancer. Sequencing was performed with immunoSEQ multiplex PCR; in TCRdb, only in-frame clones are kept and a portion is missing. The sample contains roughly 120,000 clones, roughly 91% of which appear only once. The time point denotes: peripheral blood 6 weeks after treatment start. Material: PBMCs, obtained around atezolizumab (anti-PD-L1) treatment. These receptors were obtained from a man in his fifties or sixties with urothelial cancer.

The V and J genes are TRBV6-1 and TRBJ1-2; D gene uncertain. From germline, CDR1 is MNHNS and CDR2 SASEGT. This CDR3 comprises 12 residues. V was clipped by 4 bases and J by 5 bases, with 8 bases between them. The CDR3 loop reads CASSVPSYGYTF. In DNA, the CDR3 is TGTGCCAGCAGTGTACCTAGTTATGGCTACACCTTC.

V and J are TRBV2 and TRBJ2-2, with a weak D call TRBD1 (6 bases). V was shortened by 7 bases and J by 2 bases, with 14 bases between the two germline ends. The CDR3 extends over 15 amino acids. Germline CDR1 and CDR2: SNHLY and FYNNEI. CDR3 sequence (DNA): TGTGCCAGCAAGGGCCCGGACAGAAACACCGGGGAGCTGTTTTTT. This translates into CASKGPDRNTGELFF.

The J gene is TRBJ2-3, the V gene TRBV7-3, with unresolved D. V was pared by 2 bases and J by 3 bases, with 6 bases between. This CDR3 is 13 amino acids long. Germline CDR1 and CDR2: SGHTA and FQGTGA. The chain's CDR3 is CASSLSQTDTQYF. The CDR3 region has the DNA TGTGCCAGCAGCTTATCACAGACAGATACGCAGTATTTT.

CDR3 in DNA: TGTGCCAGCAGCGTAGAGTCTAGCGGGGCCATACCCGAGGAGACCCAGTACTTC. Its translation: CASSVESSGAIPEETQYF. This chain links TRBV9 with TRBJ2-5, with 9 bases aligning to TRBD2. CDR3 length equals 18 residues. Germline V gene sequence: CDR1 SGDLS, CDR2 YYNGEE. V shed 0 bases and J 5 bases; nucleotides not matched to a gene: 14.

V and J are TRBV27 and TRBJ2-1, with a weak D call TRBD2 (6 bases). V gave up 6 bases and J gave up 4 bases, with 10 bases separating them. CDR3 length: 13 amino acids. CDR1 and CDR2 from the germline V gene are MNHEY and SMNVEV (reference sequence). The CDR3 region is CASSVGGYNEQFF. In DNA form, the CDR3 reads TGTGCCAGCAGCGTCGGGGGTTACAATGAGCAGTTCTTC.

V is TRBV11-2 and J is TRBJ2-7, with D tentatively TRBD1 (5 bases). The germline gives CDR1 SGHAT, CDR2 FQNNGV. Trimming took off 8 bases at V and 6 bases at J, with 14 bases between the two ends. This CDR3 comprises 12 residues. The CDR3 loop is CASGAGWGEQYF. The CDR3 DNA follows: TGTGCCAGCGGGGCCGGGTGGGGCGAGCAGTACTTC.

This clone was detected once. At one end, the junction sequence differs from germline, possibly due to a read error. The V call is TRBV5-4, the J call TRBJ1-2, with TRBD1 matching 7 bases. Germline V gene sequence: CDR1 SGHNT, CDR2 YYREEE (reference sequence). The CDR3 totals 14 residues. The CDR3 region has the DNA TGTGCCAGCAACTTGGACAGGTCGTATAAGGGCTACACCTTC. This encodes CASNLDRSYKGYTF.

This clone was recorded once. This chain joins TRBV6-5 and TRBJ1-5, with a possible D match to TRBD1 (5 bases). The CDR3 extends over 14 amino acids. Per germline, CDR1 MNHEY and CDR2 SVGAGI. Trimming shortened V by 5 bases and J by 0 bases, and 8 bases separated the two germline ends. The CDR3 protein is CASSPTDSNQPQHF. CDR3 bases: TGTGCCAGCAGTCCGACAGATAGCAATCAGCCCCAGCATTTT.

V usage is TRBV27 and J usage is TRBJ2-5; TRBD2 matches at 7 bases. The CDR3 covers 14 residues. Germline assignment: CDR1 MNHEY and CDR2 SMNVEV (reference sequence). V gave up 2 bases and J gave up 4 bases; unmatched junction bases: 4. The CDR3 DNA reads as TGTGCCAGCAGTTTAAGGCGCGGGGGAGAGACCCAGTACTTC. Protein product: CASSLRRGGETQYF.

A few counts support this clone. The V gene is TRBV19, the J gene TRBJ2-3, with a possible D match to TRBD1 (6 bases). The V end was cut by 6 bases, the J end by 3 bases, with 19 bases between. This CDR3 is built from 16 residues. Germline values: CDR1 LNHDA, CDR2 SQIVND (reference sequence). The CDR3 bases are TGTGCCAGTAGCCTACGCAGGGGAGCGCGGACAGATACGCAGTATTTT. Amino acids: CASSLRRGARTDTQYF.

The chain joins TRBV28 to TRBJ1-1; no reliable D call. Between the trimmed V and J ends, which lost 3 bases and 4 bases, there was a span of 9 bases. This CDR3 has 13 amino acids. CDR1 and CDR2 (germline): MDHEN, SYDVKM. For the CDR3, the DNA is TGTGCCAGCAGTTTGCCGAGGAGCACTGAAGCTTTCTTT. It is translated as CASSLPRSTEAFF.

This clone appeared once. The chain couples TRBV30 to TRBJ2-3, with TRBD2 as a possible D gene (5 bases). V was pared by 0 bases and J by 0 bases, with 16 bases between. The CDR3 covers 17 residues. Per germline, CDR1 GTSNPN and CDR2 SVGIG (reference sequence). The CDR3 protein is CAWSVPLPRVSTDTQYF. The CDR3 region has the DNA TGTGCCTGGAGTGTACCCCTCCCGCGGGTAAGCACAGATACGCAGTATTTT.

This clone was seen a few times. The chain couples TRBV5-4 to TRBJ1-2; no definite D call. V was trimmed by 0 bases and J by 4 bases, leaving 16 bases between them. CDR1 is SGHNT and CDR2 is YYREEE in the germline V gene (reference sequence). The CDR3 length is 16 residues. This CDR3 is CASSLGGSGYSYGYTF. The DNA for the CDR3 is TGTGCCAGCAGCTTGGGAGGGAGCGGTTACAGCTATGGCTACACCTTC.

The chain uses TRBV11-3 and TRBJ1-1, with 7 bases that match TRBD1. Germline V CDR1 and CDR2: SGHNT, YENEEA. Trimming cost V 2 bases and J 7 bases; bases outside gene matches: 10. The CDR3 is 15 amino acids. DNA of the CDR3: TGTGCCAGCAGCTTATTTCAGGGGGTGGCGGATGAAGCTTTCTTT. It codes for CASSLFQGVADEAFF.

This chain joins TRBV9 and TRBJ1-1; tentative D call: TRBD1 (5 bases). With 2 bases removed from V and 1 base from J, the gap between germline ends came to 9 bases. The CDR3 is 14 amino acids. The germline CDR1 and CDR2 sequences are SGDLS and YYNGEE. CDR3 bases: TGTGCCAGCAGCGTTTTGGGGGGGAACACTGAAGCTTTCTTT. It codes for CASSVLGGNTEAFF.

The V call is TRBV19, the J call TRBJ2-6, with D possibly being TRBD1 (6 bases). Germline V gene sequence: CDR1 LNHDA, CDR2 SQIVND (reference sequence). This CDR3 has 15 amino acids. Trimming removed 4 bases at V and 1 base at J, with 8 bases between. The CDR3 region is CASSRGHSGANVLTF. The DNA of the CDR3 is TGTGCCAGTAGTAGGGGACATTCTGGGGCCAACGTCCTGACTTTC.

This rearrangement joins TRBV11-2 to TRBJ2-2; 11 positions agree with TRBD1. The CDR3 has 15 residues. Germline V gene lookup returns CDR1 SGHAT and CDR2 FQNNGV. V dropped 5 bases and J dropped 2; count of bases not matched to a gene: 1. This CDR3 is CASSRTGGNTGELFF. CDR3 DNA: TGTGCCAGCAGCCGGACAGGGGGCAACACCGGGGAGCTGTTTTTT. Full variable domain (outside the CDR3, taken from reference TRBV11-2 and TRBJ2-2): EAGVAQSPRYKIIEKRQSVAFWCNPISGHATLYWYQQILGQGPKLLIQFQNNGVVDDSQLPKDRFSAERLKGVDSTLKIQPAKLEDSAVYLCASSRTGGNTGELFFGEGSRLTVL.

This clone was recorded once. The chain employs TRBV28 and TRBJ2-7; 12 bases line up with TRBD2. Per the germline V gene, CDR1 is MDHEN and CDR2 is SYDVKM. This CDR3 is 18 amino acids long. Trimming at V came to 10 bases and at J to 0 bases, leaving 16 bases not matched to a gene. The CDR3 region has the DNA TGTGCCATCTTGCCCGGGACTAGCGGGTTCCTTAGCTCCTACGAGCAGTACTTC. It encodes CAILPGTSGFLSSYEQYF.